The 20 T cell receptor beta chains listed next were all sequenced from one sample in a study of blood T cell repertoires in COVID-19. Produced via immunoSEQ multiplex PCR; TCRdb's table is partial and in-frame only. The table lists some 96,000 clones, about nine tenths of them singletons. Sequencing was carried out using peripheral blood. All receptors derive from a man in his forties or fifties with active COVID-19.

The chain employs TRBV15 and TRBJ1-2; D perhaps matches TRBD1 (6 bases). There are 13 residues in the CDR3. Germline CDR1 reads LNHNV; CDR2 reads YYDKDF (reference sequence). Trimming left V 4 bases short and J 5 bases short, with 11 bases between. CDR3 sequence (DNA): TGTGCCACCAGCATCTCCGGGACATATGGCTACACCTTC. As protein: CATSISGTYGYTF.

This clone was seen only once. CDR3: CASSGTAAGEQFF. The CDR3 DNA sequence: TGTGCCAGCAGCGGTACTGCTGCCGGGGAGCAGTTCTTC. The chain links TRBV9 to TRBJ2-1, with no clear D. Germline V CDR1 and CDR2: SGDLS, YYNGEE. V lost 3 bases and J lost 10, with 14 bases in between. CDR3 size: 13 residues. Full variable domain (outside the CDR3, taken from reference TRBV9 and TRBJ2-1): DSGVTQTPKHLITATGQRVTLRCSPRSGDLSVYWYQQSLDQGLQFLIQYYNGEERAKGNILERFSAQQFPDLHSELNLSSLELGDSALYFCASSGTAAGEQFFGPGTRLTVL.

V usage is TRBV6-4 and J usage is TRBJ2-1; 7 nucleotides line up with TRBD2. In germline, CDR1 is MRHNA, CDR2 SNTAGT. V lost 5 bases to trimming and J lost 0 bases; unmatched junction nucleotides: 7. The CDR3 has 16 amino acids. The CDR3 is CASSTSGASSYNEQFF. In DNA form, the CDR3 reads TGTGCCAGCAGTACCAGCGGGGCGAGCTCCTACAATGAGCAGTTCTTC.

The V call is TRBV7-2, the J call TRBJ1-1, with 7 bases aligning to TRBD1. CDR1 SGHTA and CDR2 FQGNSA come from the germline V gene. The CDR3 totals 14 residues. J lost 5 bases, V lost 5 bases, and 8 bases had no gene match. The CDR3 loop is CASSPRQGRTEAFF. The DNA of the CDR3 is TGTGCCAGCAGCCCAAGACAGGGCCGAACTGAAGCTTTCTTT.

The CDR3 coding sequence is TGCGCCAGCAGCTTGGCTTCGGGTCTTACAGATACGCAGTATTTT. It specifies CASSLASGLTDTQYF. The chain is built from TRBV5-1 and TRBJ2-3; D unresolved. Germline V gene data show CDR1 as SGHRS and CDR2 as YFSETQ. The V and J ends lost 0 bases and 3 bases respectively, with 11 bases between them. The CDR3 consists of 15 residues.

CDR3 nucleotide sequence: TGTGCCAGCAGCGTAGACGCGGGACTGATTCCGGGCTACACCTTC. Its protein product is CASSVDAGLIPGYTF. V is TRBV9 and J is TRBJ1-2; a weak D match, TRBD1 (5 bases). Germline V CDR1 and CDR2: SGDLS, YYNGEE. The V end lost 0 bases, the J end lost 8 bases, and 17 bases lay between the germline ends. The CDR3 contains 15 residues.

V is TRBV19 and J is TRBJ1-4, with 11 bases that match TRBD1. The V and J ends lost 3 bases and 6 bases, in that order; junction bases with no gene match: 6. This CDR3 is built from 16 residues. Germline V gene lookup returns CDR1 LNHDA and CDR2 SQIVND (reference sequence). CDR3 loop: CASSILDRGQDEKLFF. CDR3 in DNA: TGTGCCAGTAGTATCCTGGACAGGGGGCAAGATGAAAAACTGTTTTTT.

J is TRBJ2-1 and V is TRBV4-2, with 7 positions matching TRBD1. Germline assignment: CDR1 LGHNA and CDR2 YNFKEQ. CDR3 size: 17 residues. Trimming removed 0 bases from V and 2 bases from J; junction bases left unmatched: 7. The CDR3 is CASSQEGRRGTYNEQFF. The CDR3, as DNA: TGTGCCAGCAGCCAAGAGGGTCGCAGGGGGACCTACAATGAGCAGTTCTTC.

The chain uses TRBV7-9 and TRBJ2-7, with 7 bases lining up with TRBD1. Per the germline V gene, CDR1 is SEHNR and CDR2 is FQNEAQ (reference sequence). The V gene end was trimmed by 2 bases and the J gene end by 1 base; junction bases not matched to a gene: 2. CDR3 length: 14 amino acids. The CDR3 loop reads CASSLQGESYEQYF. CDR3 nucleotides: TGTGCCAGCAGCTTACAGGGGGAGTCCTACGAGCAGTACTTC.

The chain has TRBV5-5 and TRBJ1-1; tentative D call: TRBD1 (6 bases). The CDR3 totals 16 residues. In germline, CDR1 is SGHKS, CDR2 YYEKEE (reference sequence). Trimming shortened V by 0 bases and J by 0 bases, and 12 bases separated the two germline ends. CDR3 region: CASSLGQGTLNTEAFF. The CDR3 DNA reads TGTGCCAGCAGCTTGGGGCAGGGGACCTTGAACACTGAAGCTTTCTTT.

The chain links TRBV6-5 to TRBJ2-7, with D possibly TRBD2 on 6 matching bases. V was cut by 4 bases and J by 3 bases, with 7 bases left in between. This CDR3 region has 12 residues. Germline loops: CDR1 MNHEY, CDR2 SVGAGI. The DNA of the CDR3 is TGTGCCAGCAGTTTGCGGGACTACGAGCAGTACGTC. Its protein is CASSLRDYEQYV.

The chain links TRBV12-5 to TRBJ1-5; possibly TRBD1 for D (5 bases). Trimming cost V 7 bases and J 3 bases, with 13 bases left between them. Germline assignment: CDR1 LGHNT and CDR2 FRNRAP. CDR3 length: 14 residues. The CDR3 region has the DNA TGTGCTAGTGCCACGACAGCGATCAATCAGCCCCAGCATTTT. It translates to CASATTAINQPQHF.

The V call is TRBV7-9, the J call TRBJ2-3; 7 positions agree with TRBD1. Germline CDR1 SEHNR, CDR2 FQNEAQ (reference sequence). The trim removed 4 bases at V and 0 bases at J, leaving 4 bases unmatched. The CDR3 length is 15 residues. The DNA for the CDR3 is TGTGCCAGCAGCTCCCGGACAGGCAGCACAGATACGCAGTATTTT. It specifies CASSSRTGSTDTQYF. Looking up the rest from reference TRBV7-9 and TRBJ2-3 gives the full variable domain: DTGVSQNPRHKITKRGQNVTFRCDPISEHNRLYWYRQTLGQGPEFLTYFQNEAQLEKSRLLSDRFSAERPKGSFSTLEIQRTEQGDSAMYLCASSSRTGSTDTQYFGPGTRLTVL.

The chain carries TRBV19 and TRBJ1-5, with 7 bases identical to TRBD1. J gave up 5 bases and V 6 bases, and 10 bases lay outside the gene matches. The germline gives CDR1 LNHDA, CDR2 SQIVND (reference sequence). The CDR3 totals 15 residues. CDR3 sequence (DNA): TGTGCCAGTAGCGTTAGGGACAGTAGGGATCAGCCCCAGCATTTT. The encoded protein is CASSVRDSRDQPQHF. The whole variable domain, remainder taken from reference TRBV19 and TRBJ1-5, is DGGITQSPKYLFRKEGQNVTLSCEQNLNHDAMYWYRQDPGQGLRLIYYSQIVNDFQKGDIAEGYSVSREKKESFPLTVTSAQKNPTAFYLCASSVRDSRDQPQHFGDGTRLSIL.

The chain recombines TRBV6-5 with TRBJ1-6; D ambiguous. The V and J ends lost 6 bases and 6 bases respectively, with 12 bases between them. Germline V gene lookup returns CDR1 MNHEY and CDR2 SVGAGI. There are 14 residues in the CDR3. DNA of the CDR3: TGTGCCAGCAGGGCGGCCTACTCTAATTCACCCCTCCACTTT. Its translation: CASRAAYSNSPLHF.

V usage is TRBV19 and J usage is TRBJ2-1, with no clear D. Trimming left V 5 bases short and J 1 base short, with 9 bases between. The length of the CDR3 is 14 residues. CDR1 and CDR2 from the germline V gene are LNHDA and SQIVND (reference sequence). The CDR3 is CASSGLGSYNEQFF. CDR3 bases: TGTGCCAGTAGTGGCCTCGGGTCCTACAATGAGCAGTTCTTC. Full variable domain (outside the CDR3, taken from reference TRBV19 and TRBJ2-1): DGGITQSPKYLFRKEGQNVTLSCEQNLNHDAMYWYRQDPGQGLRLIYYSQIVNDFQKGDIAEGYSVSREKKESFPLTVTSAQKNPTAFYLCASSGLGSYNEQFFGPGTRLTVL.

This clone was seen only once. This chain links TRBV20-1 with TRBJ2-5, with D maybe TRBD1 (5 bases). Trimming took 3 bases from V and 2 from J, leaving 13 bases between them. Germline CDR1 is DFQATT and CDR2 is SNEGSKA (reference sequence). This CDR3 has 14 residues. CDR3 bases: TGCAGTGCTAGTAGGGGCCATCTTCAAGAGACCCAGTACTTC. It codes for CSASRGHLQETQYF.

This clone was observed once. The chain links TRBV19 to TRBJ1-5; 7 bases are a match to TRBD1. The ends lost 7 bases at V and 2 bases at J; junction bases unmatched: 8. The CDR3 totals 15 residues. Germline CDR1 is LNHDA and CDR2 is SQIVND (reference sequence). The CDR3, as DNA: TGTGCCAGTACCCCAAGGGGGCACGGCAATCAGCCCCAGCATTTT. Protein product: CASTPRGHGNQPQHF. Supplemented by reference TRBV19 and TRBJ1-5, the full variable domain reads DGGITQSPKYLFRKEGQNVTLSCEQNLNHDAMYWYRQDPGQGLRLIYYSQIVNDFQKGDIAEGYSVSREKKESFPLTVTSAQKNPTAFYLCASTPRGHGNQPQHFGDGTRLSIL.

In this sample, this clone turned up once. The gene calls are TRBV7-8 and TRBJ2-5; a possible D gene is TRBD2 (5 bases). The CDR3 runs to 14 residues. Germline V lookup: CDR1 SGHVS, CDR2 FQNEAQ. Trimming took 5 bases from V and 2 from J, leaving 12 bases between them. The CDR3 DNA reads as TGTGCCAGCAGCCGAGGACTGCCACAAGAGACCCAGTACTTC. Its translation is CASSRGLPQETQYF.

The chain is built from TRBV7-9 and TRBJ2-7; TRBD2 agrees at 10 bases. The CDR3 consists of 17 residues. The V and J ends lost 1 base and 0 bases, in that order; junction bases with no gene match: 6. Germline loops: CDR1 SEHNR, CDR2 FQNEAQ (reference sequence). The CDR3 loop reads CASSLGTSGSSSYEQYV. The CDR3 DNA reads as TGTGCCAGCAGCTTAGGGACTAGCGGTTCCAGCTCCTACGAGCAGTACGTC.